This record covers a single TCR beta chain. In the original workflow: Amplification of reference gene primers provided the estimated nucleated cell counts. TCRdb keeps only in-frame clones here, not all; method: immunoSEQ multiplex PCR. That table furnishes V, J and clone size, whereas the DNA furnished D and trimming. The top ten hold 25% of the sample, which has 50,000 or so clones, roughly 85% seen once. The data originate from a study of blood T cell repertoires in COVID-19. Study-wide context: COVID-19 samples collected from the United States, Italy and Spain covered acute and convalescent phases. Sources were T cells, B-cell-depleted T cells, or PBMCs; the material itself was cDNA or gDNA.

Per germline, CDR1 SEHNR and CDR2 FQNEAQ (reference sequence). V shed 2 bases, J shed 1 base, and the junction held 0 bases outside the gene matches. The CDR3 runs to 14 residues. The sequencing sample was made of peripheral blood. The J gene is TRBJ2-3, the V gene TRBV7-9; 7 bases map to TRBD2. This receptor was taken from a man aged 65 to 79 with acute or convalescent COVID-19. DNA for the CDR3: TGTGCCAGCAGCTTACGGGGGGGCACAGATACGCAGTATTTT. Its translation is CASSLRGGTDTQYF.